The 22 T cell receptor beta chains in this list originate from one sample, sequenced in a study of cytomegalovirus exposure and HLA in healthy donors. The PCR contained 60 Vbeta and 13 Jbeta primers. TCRdb's copy holds only in-frame clones and misses some; the assay was immunoSEQ multiplex PCR. Across over 100,000 clones, the top ten clones capture 1.7% of the sample. The sample consisted of PBMCs. Source of these receptors: a man younger than 30 in good health and CMV-seronegative.

This chain connects TRBV19 to TRBJ2-7; perhaps TRBD1 as D (5 bases). Germline V CDR1 and CDR2: LNHDA, SQIVND (reference sequence). With 2 bases removed from V and 3 bases from J, the gap between germline ends came to 11 bases. This CDR3 contains 14 residues. The CDR3 spells CASSIKGRIYEQYF. The CDR3 DNA reads as TGTGCCAGTAGTATAAAGGGGCGCATCTACGAGCAGTACTTC.

The V and J genes are TRBV9 and TRBJ1-5; the match to TRBD1 covers 7 bases. CDR1 SGDLS and CDR2 YYNGEE come from the germline V gene. The V and J ends lost 4 bases and 1 base, in that order; junction bases with no gene match: 2. The CDR3 loop spans 14 amino acids. The CDR3 sequence: CASSPTGSNQPQHF. The DNA for the CDR3 is TGTGCCAGCAGCCCGACAGGGAGCAATCAGCCCCAGCATTTT.

This chain links TRBV13 with TRBJ1-2, with 7 positions matching TRBD1. Per the germline V gene, CDR1 is PRHDT and CDR2 is FYEKMQ (reference sequence). The CDR3 contains 16 residues. Trimming cost V 4 bases and J 0 bases; bases outside gene matches: 8. Here the CDR3 DNA reads TGTGCCAGCAGCTGGCACGGGACAGCCGCTAACTATGGCTACACCTTC. Protein product: CASSWHGTAANYGYTF.

The rearrangement links TRBV11-2 to TRBJ2-5; D unresolved. The CDR3 is 15 amino acids. With 5 bases removed from V and 7 bases from J, the gap between germline ends came to 20 bases. Per germline, CDR1 SGHAT and CDR2 FQNNGV. CDR3 region: CASSVPGPALRTQYF. CDR3 nucleotide sequence: TGTGCCAGCAGCGTCCCTGGTCCCGCCTTGAGGACCCAGTACTTC.

The chain has TRBV14 and TRBJ2-1; D unresolved. The germline V and J ends were trimmed by 1 base and 0 bases, with 7 bases remaining between them. Germline lookup yields CDR1 SGHDN and CDR2 FVKESK. The CDR3 is made up of 15 amino acids. Here the CDR3 DNA reads TGTGCCAGCAGCCAAGTTTCCAACTCCTACAATGAGCAGTTCTTC. This translates into CASSQVSNSYNEQFF.

The chain uses TRBV7-9 and TRBJ1-2, with a weak D call TRBD1 (6 bases). The V gene's germline CDR1 is SEHNR and CDR2 FQNEAQ (reference sequence). V lost 0 bases and J lost 6, with 8 bases in between. There are 13 residues in the CDR3. The CDR3 is CASSLAQGNGYTF. For the CDR3, the DNA is TGTGCCAGCAGCTTAGCGCAGGGGAATGGCTACACCTTC. The full variable domain, rest sourced from reference TRBV7-9 and TRBJ1-2, is DTGVSQNPRHKITKRGQNVTFRCDPISEHNRLYWYRQTLGQGPEFLTYFQNEAQLEKSRLLSDRFSAERPKGSFSTLEIQRTEQGDSAMYLCASSLAQGNGYTFGSGTRLTVV.

V and J are TRBV5-1 and TRBJ1-1; D remains ambiguous. Trimming pared 5 bases from V and 3 bases from J, leaving 14 bases between. Germline values: CDR1 SGHRS, CDR2 YFSETQ. The CDR3 totals 14 residues. CDR3 loop: CASSLHYSDTEAFF. DNA for the CDR3: TGCGCCAGCAGTTTGCATTACAGTGACACTGAAGCTTTCTTT.

This chain links TRBV6-5 with TRBJ2-1; 11 positions agree with TRBD2. This CDR3 is built from 15 residues. The J segment lost 2 bases and the V segment lost 4 bases, leaving 1 base of the junction unmatched. The germline CDR1 and CDR2 sequences are MNHEY and SVGAGI. CDR3 sequence (DNA): TGTGCCAGCAGTTTTAGCGGGAGGGCCTACAATGAGCAGTTCTTC. It yields the protein CASSFSGRAYNEQFF.

The chain employs TRBV28 and TRBJ2-7, with 8 bases aligning to TRBD1. Looked up from germline, CDR1 is MDHEN and CDR2 is SYDVKM. This CDR3 region has 15 residues. J was trimmed by 5 bases and V by 3 bases; bases with no gene match: 9. The CDR3 DNA sequence: TGTGCCAGCAGTTTGGCCAAGTCAGGGGGCCACGAGCAGTACTTC. Protein sequence: CASSLAKSGGHEQYF.

The V gene is TRBV18, the J gene TRBJ1-3; tentative D call: TRBD1 (5 bases). Trimming took off 3 bases at V and 0 bases at J, with 15 bases between the two ends. The germline CDR1 and CDR2 sequences are KGHSH and LQKENI. This CDR3 region has 17 residues. CDR3 nucleotides: TGTGCCAGCTCACCTACAGGTGGGGCTGGCTCTGGAAACACCATATATTTT. Translation gives CASSPTGGAGSGNTIYF.

This chain joins TRBV9 and TRBJ2-3; D might be TRBD2 (6 bases). Germline CDR1 SGDLS, CDR2 YYNGEE. The CDR3 has 15 amino acids. Trimming pared 0 bases from V and 1 base from J, leaving 9 bases between. The DNA for the CDR3 is TGTGCCAGCAGCGTAGCTGTAGCGGGCACAGATACGCAGTATTTT. Its protein is CASSVAVAGTDTQYF.

CDR3 residues: CAISESATSNQPQHF. CDR3 DNA: TGTGCCATCAGTGAGTCGGCCACAAGCAATCAGCCCCAGCATTTT. This rearrangement joins TRBV10-3 to TRBJ1-5; D call uncertain. The CDR3 runs to 15 residues. V gave up 0 bases and J gave up 1 base, with 7 bases separating them. From germline, CDR1 is ENHRY and CDR2 SYGVKD.

The rearrangement joins TRBV11-3 to TRBJ1-4; 10 bases are a match to TRBD1. The CDR3 has 16 amino acids. The germline gives CDR1 SGHNT, CDR2 YENEEA. With V trimmed by 5 bases and J by 0 bases, 3 bases remained unmatched. The DNA for the CDR3 is TGTGCCAGCAGCGGGGACAGGGGACCAACTAATGAAAAACTGTTTTTT. It yields the protein CASSGDRGPTNEKLFF.

The chain employs TRBV7-3 and TRBJ2-3, with 10 nucleotides matching TRBD1. Germline CDR1 and CDR2: SGHTA and FQGTGA. The CDR3 is 15 amino acids. V lost 4 bases and J lost 5; bases outside the gene matches: 6. CDR3 in DNA: TGTGCCAGCAGCTCTAGGACAGGGGGAGGAGATACGCAGTATTTT. It translates to CASSSRTGGGDTQYF.

The chain has TRBV28 and TRBJ1-4; 9 positions agree with TRBD1. Germline values: CDR1 MDHEN, CDR2 SYDVKM. This CDR3 contains 14 residues. Trimming at V came to 3 bases and at J to 8 bases, leaving 4 bases not matched to a gene. CDR3 DNA sequence: TGTGCCAGCAGTTTCGGGACAGGGAGGGAAAAACTGTTTTTT. The encoded protein is CASSFGTGREKLFF.

This chain connects TRBV9 to TRBJ1-1; D is ambiguous. The CDR3 runs to 17 residues. V was clipped by 3 bases and J by 2 bases, with 20 bases between them. Germline loops: CDR1 SGDLS, CDR2 YYNGEE. The DNA for the CDR3 is TGTGCCAGCAGCGCAGGATTTGGGCAGGATCCAAACACTGAAGCTTTCTTT. Its translation: CASSAGFGQDPNTEAFF.

This chain joins TRBV30 and TRBJ1-4; the D gene is possibly TRBD1 (6 bases). Germline V lookup: CDR1 GTSNPN, CDR2 SVGIG (reference sequence). The CDR3 extends over 17 amino acids. V shed 3 bases and J shed 8 bases, with 25 bases lying between them. The chain's CDR3 is CAWSQLQGWSVDEKLFF. CDR3 nucleotides: TGTGCCTGGAGCCAACTACAGGGCTGGTCGGTTGACGAAAAACTGTTTTTT.

The gene calls are TRBV7-9 and TRBJ1-1, with unresolved D. CDR3 size: 12 residues. The germline CDR1 and CDR2 sequences are SEHNR and FQNEAQ (reference sequence). Trimming removed 3 bases at V and 6 bases at J, with 8 bases between. The CDR3 region has the DNA TGTGCCAGCAGCTTGGTGGAGCCTGAAGCTTTCTTT. This gives the protein CASSLVEPEAFF. The full variable domain, rest sourced from reference TRBV7-9 and TRBJ1-1, is DTGVSQNPRHKITKRGQNVTFRCDPISEHNRLYWYRQTLGQGPEFLTYFQNEAQLEKSRLLSDRFSAERPKGSFSTLEIQRTEQGDSAMYLCASSLVEPEAFFGQGTRLTVV.

J is TRBJ1-1 and V is TRBV20-1; D gene ambiguous. The germline V and J ends were trimmed by 3 bases and 8 bases, with 10 bases remaining between them. CDR3 length: 11 residues. Per germline, CDR1 DFQATT and CDR2 SNEGSKA (reference sequence). The CDR3 nucleotides read TGCAGTGCTAGTTCACCAGGAGAAGCTTTCTTT. It specifies CSASSPGEAFF.

The V gene is TRBV7-6, the J gene TRBJ2-7; 11 nucleotides match TRBD2. Germline CDR1 and CDR2: SGHVS and FNYEAQ. J gave up 2 bases and V 5 bases, and 8 bases lay outside the gene matches. The CDR3 runs to 16 residues. The CDR3 region is CASSPILAGGPYEQYF. DNA of the CDR3: TGTGCCAGCAGCCCCATCCTAGCGGGAGGTCCCTACGAGCAGTACTTC.

The chain joins TRBV30 to TRBJ1-2; D is possibly TRBD1 (6 bases). Trimming took off 0 bases at V and 1 base at J, with 12 bases between the two ends. Germline-derived CDR1 and CDR2 are GTSNPN and SVGIG (reference sequence). This CDR3 has 15 residues. In DNA, the CDR3 is TGTGCCTGGAGTGTACGGGAAGGGGGTAACTATGGCTACACCTTC. As protein: CAWSVREGGNYGYTF.

This sequence joins TRBV19 and TRBJ1-1; D call uncertain. V dropped 6 bases and J dropped 4 bases, with 15 bases sitting between them. The CDR3 has 14 amino acids. Germline V gene data show CDR1 as LNHDA and CDR2 as SQIVND (reference sequence). The CDR3, as DNA: TGTGCCAGTAGGTTGGTAGGTCGGGGCACTGAAGCTTTCTTT. Amino acids: CASRLVGRGTEAFF.